The 8 T cell receptor beta chains given below trace back to one sample, sequenced in a study of T cells expressing NK-cell markers. TCRdb reworked the 5' RACE reads into one entry per CDR3 protein, no DNA. Here the sample table reports 200,000 to 300,000 distinct CDR3 sequences. Sequencing was performed on blood T cells: a sorted CD56 or NKG2C T cell subset, CD4+ or CD8+ T cells, or bulk PBMC T cells (not recorded which). These receptors were taken from a man aged 18 to 35 in good health.

The chain has TRBV2 and TRBJ1-2. Looked up from germline, CDR1 is SNHLY and CDR2 is FYNNEI. The CDR3 consists of 12 residues. The CDR3 protein is CASMLANYGYTF.

The chain recombines TRBV11-3 with TRBJ2-2; the D gene TCRdb calls, TRBD1, cannot be checked with no DNA. The CDR3 loop spans 16 amino acids. Germline V gene sequence: CDR1 SGHNT, CDR2 YENEEA. The CDR3 protein is CASSYQGTANTGELFF.

CDR3 amino acids: CASTQTGSPYGYTF. This sequence joins TRBV12-3 or TRBV12-4 and TRBJ1-2; TCRdb's D call, TRBD1, is unchecked because there is no DNA. The CDR3 extends over 14 amino acids.

CDR3: CASSAMAGRIYNEQFF. The chain is built from TRBV2 and TRBJ2-1; TCRdb's D call, TRBD2, is unchecked because there is no DNA. Per the germline V gene, CDR1 is SNHLY and CDR2 is FYNNEI. The CDR3 consists of 16 residues.

The J gene is TRBJ1-5, the V gene TRBV12-3 or TRBV12-4; TCRdb designates TRBD1, a call that cannot be tested without DNA. The CDR3 is 15 amino acids. CDR3 region: CASSLGVGGIQPQHF.

The V call is TRBV10-1, the J call TRBJ2-4. The CDR3 is 13 residues long. The germline CDR1 and CDR2 sequences are WNHNN and SYGVQD (reference sequence). This chain's CDR3 is CASSESTVNIQYF.

The CDR3 loop is CSASPLAGQETQYF. V usage is TRBV20-1 and J usage is TRBJ2-5; without DNA, the TCRdb call of TRBD2 cannot be checked. Germline CDR1 is DFQATT and CDR2 is SNEGSKA (reference sequence). This CDR3 contains 14 residues.

This chain connects TRBV3-1 to TRBJ1-1; TCRdb's assignment of TRBD1 cannot be checked, as there is no DNA. Germline V lookup: CDR1 LGHDT, CDR2 YNNKEL (reference sequence). The CDR3 is 15 amino acids. The CDR3 spells CASSPPLGRGTEAFF.